Following are 17 T cell receptor beta chains from one sample sequenced in a study of T cells after yellow fever vaccination (dated by TCRdb to between 2019 and 2020). Receptors were amplified or captured by 5' RACE. The instrument given in TCRdb is Illumina NovaSeq 6000. Starting from the raw public reads, TCRdb applied fastp trimming at Q25, assembled clones with MiXCR and retained in-frame beta chains. Rows with a matching CDR3 protein are joined into one entry that keeps the most common DNA and genes. Recorded for this sample are some 240,000 distinct CDR3 sequences; 3.6% of them occurred a single time. Around a fifth of the sample is taken by the ten largest. The treatment or condition label, read with the paper, signifies: live attenuated yellow fever vaccine strain. This specimen consisted of PBMCs, obtained 15 days after the yellow fever booster vaccination. Source of these receptors: a man in his late teens or twenties who received the YFV17D yellow fever vaccine.

The table lists this clonotype with many counts. The V gene is TRBV6-5, the J gene TRBJ1-6; D not resolved. V lost 0 bases and J lost 7, with 10 bases in between. This CDR3 comprises 15 residues. Germline V CDR1 and CDR2: MNHEY, SVGAGI. This chain's CDR3 is CASSYSGVRNSPLHF. As DNA, the CDR3 is TGTGCCAGCAGTTACTCAGGCGTCAGAAATTCACCCCTCCACTTT.

This clonotype was picked up many times. V gene TRBV6-5 combines with J gene TRBJ1-2; D possibly corresponds to TRBD1 (5 bases). The CDR3 is 15 residues long. Trimming removed 0 bases from V and 5 bases from J, with 13 bases in between. Germline V gives CDR1 MNHEY, CDR2 SVGAGI. Here the CDR3 DNA reads TGTGCCAGCAGTTACTCGGCGACGGGGGATTATGGCTACACCTTC. Protein sequence: CASSYSATGDYGYTF.

This clonotype was picked up many times. The rearrangement links TRBV5-4 to TRBJ2-3, with TRBD1 as a possible D gene (6 bases). Germline V gene sequence: CDR1 SGHNT, CDR2 YYREEE (reference sequence). The CDR3 has 14 amino acids. V was cut by 5 bases and J by 1 base, with 11 bases left in between. CDR3 sequence reads: CASSGTLRTDTQYF. The CDR3 coding sequence is TGTGCCAGCAGTGGGACATTACGCACAGATACGCAGTATTTT.

This rearrangement joins TRBV20-1 to TRBJ2-7, with TRBD2 matching over 13 bases. The CDR3 runs 15 residues. V trimming: 6 bases; J trimming: 1 base; junction bases outside the gene matches: 6. CDR1 is DFQATT, CDR2 SNEGSKA, per germline (reference sequence). The DNA for the CDR3 is TGCAGTGCGCGGACTAGCGGGGGCCTATCCTACGAGCAGTACGTC. Protein product: CSARTSGGLSYEQYV.

This clonotype came up a few times. The genes are TRBV27 and TRBJ1-5; TRBD1 aligns across 7 bases. This CDR3 has 16 amino acids. V lost 6 bases to trimming and J lost 7 bases; unmatched junction nucleotides: 15. CDR1 is MNHEY, CDR2 SMNVEV, per germline (reference sequence). CDR3 sequence (DNA): TGTGCCAGCAGACCATTAAAGGGACAGCGCGCACAGCCCCAGCATTTT. Residues: CASRPLKGQRAQPQHF.

This clonotype was counted many times. The chain couples TRBV2 to TRBJ1-3; TRBD1 matches at 7 bases. The germline V gene encodes CDR1 SNHLY and CDR2 FYNNEI. The CDR3 totals 15 residues. Trimming at V came to 5 bases and at J to 3 bases, leaving 7 bases not matched to a gene. The CDR3 DNA reads TGTGCCAGCAGTACCTTGCAGGGGGATGGAAACACCATATATTTT. It yields the protein CASSTLQGDGNTIYF.

This clonotype was seen at least ten times. The chain carries TRBV4-1 and TRBJ1-3; no definite D call. The germline V and J ends were trimmed by 1 base and 0 bases, with 1 base remaining between them. CDR3 length equals 13 residues. Germline loops: CDR1 MGHRA, CDR2 YSYEKL. The CDR3 loop is CASSQASGNTIYF. The CDR3 DNA follows: TGCGCCAGCAGCCAAGCCTCTGGAAACACCATATATTTT.

This clonotype has ten or more counts. V gene TRBV7-2 combines with J gene TRBJ1-5; the D gene is possibly TRBD1 (6 bases). From germline, CDR1 is SGHTA and CDR2 FQGNSA. V was cut by 0 bases and J by 6 bases, with 12 bases left in between. CDR3 size: 15 residues. CDR3 in amino acids: CASSLAPGASQPQHF. The CDR3 DNA follows: TGTGCCAGCAGCTTAGCGCCGGGGGCCAGTCAGCCCCAGCATTTT.

This clonotype was seen ten or more times. This chain links TRBV4-2 with TRBJ1-2; no firm D call. The CDR3 runs to 15 residues. V dropped 0 bases and J dropped 4 bases, with 12 bases sitting between them. CDR1 LGHNA and CDR2 YNFKEQ come from the germline V gene. DNA of the CDR3: TGTGCCAGCAGCCAAGAAGGGCGGTGGGGCTATGGCTACACCTTC. Amino acid sequence: CASSQEGRWGYGYTF.

This clonotype was counted at least ten times. The chain uses TRBV6-5 and TRBJ2-7; D is possibly TRBD1 (7 bases). This CDR3 is 13 amino acids long. Per germline, CDR1 MNHEY and CDR2 SVGAGI. Trimming took 6 bases from V and 5 from J, leaving 14 bases between them. CDR3: CASRPGQRDEQYF. As DNA, the CDR3 is TGTGCCAGCAGACCGGGACAGCGGGACGAGCAGTACTTC.

This clonotype came up many times. DNA of the CDR3: TGTGCCAGCAGTAGGACAGGGGCACAAGAGACCCAGTACTTC. As protein: CASSRTGAQETQYF. This sequence joins TRBV6-5 and TRBJ2-5; TRBD1 agrees at 9 bases. V lost 5 bases to trimming and J lost 2 bases; unmatched junction nucleotides: 3. This CDR3 spans 14 amino acids. The germline gives CDR1 MNHEY, CDR2 SVGAGI.

This clonotype has a count of ten or more. The rearrangement uses TRBV5-1 and TRBJ2-3; D gene uncertain. CDR1 and CDR2 (germline): SGHRS, YFSETQ. There are 15 residues in the CDR3. V lost 5 bases and J 2 bases, leaving 15 bases between the germline ends. The CDR3 DNA reads TGCGCCAGCAGGCTAAACGCCGGAAACACAGATACGCAGTATTTT. Translated, it gives CASRLNAGNTDTQYF.

This clonotype showed up many times. The CDR3 DNA is TGTGCCAGCAGCTTGGAAGCGGGGGTCGAACGAGACAATGAGCAGTTCTTC. This gives the protein CASSLEAGVERDNEQFF. V and J are TRBV5-4 and TRBJ2-1; TRBD2 agrees at 8 bases. This CDR3 spans 17 amino acids. Germline trimming cut 0 bases from V and 5 bases from J; bases unmatched to any gene: 10. Per the germline V gene, CDR1 is SGHNT and CDR2 is YYREEE (reference sequence).

There are many counts of this clonotype. The chain carries TRBV5-1 and TRBJ2-7, with D possibly being TRBD1 (5 bases). Germline assignment: CDR1 SGHRS and CDR2 YFSETQ. The CDR3 totals 16 residues. The V and J ends lost 3 bases and 5 bases respectively, with 21 bases between them. DNA of the CDR3: TGCGCCAGCAGCTCCCTCGTAGGGGTGGTAAGGAACGAGCAGTACTTC. Amino acids: CASSSLVGVVRNEQYF. Filled out from reference TRBV5-1 and TRBJ2-7, the complete variable domain reads KAGVTQTPRYLIKTRGQQVTLSCSPISGHRSVSWYQQTPGQGLQFLFEYFSETQRNKGNFPGRFSGRQFSNSRSEMNVSTLELGDSALYLCASSSLVGVVRNEQYFGPGTRLTVT.

There are many counts of this clonotype. This chain connects TRBV28 to TRBJ1-5, with D unresolved. Germline CDR1 is MDHEN and CDR2 is SYDVKM. With 11 bases removed from V and 2 bases from J, the gap between germline ends came to 10 bases. The CDR3 covers 12 residues. The CDR3 region has the DNA TGTGCCCCCACCGGCCGCAATCAGCCCCAGCATTTT. As protein: CAPTGRNQPQHF.

This clonotype appeared many times. The chain employs TRBV7-9 and TRBJ1-4; D gene ambiguous. From germline, CDR1 is SEHNR and CDR2 FQNEAQ (reference sequence). Trimming shortened V by 0 bases and J by 8 bases, and 7 bases separated the two germline ends. The CDR3 extends over 13 amino acids. The CDR3 DNA is TGTGCCAGCAGCTTAGCGGGCGAAGAAAAACTGTTTTTT. It is translated as CASSLAGEEKLFF.

The V and J genes are TRBV6-5 and TRBJ1-2; D uncertain. V gave up 5 bases and J gave up 4 bases, with 14 bases separating them. The CDR3 totals 14 residues. Germline V gene lookup returns CDR1 MNHEY and CDR2 SVGAGI. As DNA, the CDR3 is TGTGCCAGCAGTCCGGAACGCGCAGCCTATGGCTACACCTTC. Encoded protein: CASSPERAAYGYTF.